The clone carrying this TCR beta chain was seen many times. Antigen unknown. This entry is derived from a study of CD8 T cells in ankylosing spondylitis. Findings of the study overall: Fewer than ten highly homologous variants made up a TCR beta motif that seemed to typify ankylosing spondylitis blood. Reportedly, disease-linked clones are significantly enriched in ankylosing spondylitis patients' matched synovial fluid.

Per the germline V gene, CDR1 is MNHNS and CDR2 is SASEGT. Trimming stripped 7 bases from V and 3 bases from J, with 12 bases between. The CDR3 length is 13 residues. One entry per CDR3 protein results from TCRdb running MiXCR on the 5' RACE reads. This sample has around 330,000 distinct CDR3 sequences; under 14% occur once, and the top ten carry roughly 9.1%. The rearrangement links TRBV6-1 to TRBJ1-1; no reliable D call. Material: blood, either unsorted or a sorted T cell fraction (not recorded which). The receptor was isolated from a female donor with ankylosing spondylitis or in good health (not recorded which). The DNA of the CDR3 is TGTGCCAGCAAGGATACGGTATACACTGAAGCTTTCTTT. The encoded protein is CASKDTVYTEAFF.